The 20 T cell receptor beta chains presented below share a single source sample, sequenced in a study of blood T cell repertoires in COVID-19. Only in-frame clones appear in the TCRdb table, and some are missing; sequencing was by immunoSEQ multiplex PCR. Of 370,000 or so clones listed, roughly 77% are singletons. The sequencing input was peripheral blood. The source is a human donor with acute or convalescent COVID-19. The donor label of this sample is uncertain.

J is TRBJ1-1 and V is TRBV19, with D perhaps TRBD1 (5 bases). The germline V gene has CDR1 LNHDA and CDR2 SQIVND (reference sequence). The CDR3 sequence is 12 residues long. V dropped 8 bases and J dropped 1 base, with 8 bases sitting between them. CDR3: CASRDRNTEAFF. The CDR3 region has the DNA TGTGCCAGTCGAGACAGGAACACTGAAGCTTTCTTT.

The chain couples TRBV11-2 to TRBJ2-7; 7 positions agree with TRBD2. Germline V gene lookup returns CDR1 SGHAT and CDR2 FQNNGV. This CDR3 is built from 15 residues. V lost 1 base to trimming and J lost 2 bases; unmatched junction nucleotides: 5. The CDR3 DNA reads TGTGCCAGCAGCTTAGCGGGAGGAGACCCCTACGAGCAGTACTTC. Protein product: CASSLAGGDPYEQYF. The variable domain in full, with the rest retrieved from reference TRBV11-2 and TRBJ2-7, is EAGVAQSPRYKIIEKRQSVAFWCNPISGHATLYWYQQILGQGPKLLIQFQNNGVVDDSQLPKDRFSAERLKGVDSTLKIQPAKLEDSAVYLCASSLAGGDPYEQYFGPGTRLTVT.

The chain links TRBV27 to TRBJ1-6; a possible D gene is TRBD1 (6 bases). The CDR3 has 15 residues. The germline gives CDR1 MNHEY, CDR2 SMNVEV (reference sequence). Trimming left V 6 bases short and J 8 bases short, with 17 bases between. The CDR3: CASRKWSGADSPLHF. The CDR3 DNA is TGTGCCAGCAGAAAATGGTCAGGGGCAGATTCACCCCTCCACTTT.

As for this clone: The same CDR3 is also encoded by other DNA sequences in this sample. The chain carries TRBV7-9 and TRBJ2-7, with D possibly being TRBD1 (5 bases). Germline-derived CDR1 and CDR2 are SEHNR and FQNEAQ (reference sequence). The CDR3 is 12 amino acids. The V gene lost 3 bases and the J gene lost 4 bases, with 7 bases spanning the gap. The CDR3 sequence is CASSLTAYEQYF. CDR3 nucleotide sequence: TGTGCCAGCAGCTTGACAGCATACGAGCAGTACTTC.

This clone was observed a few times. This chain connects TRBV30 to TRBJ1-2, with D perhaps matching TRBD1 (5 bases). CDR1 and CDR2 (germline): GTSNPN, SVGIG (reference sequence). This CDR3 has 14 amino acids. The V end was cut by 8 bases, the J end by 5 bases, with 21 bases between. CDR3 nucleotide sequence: TGTGCCAGCCAGTTTAACAGGAGAAAGTATGGCTACACCTTC. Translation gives CASQFNRRKYGYTF.

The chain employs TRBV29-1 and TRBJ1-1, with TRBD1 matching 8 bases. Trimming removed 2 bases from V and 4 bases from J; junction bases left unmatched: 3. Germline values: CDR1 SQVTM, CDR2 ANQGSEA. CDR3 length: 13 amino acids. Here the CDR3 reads CSVERDRITEAFF. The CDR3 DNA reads TGCAGCGTTGAACGGGACAGGATCACTGAAGCTTTCTTT.

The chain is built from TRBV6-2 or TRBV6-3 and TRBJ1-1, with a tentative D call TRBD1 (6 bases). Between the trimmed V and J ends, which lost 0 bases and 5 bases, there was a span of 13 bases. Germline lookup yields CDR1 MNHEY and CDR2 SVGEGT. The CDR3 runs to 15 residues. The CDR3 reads CASSYSERGLTEAFF. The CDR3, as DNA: TGTGCCAGCAGTTACTCGGAAAGGGGGTTAACTGAAGCTTTCTTT.

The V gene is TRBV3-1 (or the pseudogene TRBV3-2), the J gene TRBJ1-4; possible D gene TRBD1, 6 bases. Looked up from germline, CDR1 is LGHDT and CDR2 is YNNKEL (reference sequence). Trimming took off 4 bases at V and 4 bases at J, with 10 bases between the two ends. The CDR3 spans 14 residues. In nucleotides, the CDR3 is TGTGCCAGCAGCCCGAGGGGGGGTAATGAAAAACTGTTTTTT. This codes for CASSPRGGNEKLFF.

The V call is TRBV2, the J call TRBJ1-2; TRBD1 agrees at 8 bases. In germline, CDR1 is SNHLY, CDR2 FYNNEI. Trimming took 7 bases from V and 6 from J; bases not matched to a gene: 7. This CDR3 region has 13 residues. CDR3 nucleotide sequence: TGTGCCAGCAAACAGGGGGAGGACCATGGCTACACCTTC. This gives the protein CASKQGEDHGYTF.

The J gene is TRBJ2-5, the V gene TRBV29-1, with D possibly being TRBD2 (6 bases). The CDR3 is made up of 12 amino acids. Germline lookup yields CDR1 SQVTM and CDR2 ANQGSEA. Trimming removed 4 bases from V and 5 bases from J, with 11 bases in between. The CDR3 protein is CSVAGVIETQYF. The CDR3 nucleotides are TGCAGCGTTGCGGGGGTAATTGAGACCCAGTACTTC.

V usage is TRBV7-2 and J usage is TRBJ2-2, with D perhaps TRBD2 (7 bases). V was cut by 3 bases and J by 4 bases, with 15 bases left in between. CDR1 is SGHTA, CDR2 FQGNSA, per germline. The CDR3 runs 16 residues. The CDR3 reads CASSFGGGPFTGELFF. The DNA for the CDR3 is TGTGCCAGCAGCTTTGGGGGGGGCCCGTTCACCGGGGAGCTGTTTTTT. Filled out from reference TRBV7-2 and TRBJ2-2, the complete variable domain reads GAGVSQSPSNKVTEKGKDVELRCDPISGHTALYWYRQSLGQGLEFLIYFQGNSAPDKSGLPSDRFSAERTGGSVSTLTIQRTQQEDSAVYLCASSFGGGPFTGELFFGEGSRLTVL.

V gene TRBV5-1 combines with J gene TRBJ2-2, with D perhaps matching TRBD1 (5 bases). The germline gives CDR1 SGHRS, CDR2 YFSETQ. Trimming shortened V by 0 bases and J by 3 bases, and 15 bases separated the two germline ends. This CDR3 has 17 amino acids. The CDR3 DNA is TGCGCCAGCAGCTTGGCAGGGCAGTCAAGGGACACCGGGGAGCTGTTTTTT. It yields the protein CASSLAGQSRDTGELFF.

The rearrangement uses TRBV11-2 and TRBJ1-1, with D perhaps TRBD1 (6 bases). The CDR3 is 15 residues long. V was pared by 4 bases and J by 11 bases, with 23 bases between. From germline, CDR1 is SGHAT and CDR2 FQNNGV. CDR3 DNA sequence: TGTGCCAGCAGCTCCCCGAGGGCGGGGGCGGAGAATGCTTTCTTT. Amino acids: CASSSPRAGAENAFF.

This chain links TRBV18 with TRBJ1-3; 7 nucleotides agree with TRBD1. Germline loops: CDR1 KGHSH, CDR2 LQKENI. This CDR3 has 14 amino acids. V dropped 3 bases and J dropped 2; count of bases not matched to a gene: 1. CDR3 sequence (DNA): TGTGCCAGCTCACCTGGGACAGCTGGAAACACCATATATTTT. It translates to CASSPGTAGNTIYF.

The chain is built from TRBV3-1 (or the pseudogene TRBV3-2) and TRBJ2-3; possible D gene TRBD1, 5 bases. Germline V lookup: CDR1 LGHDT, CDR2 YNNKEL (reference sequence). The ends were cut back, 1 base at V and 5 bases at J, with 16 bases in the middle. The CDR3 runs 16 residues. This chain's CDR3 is CASSQGWGPKGDTQYF. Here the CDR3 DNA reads TGTGCCAGCAGCCAAGGTTGGGGCCCCAAGGGAGATACGCAGTATTTT.

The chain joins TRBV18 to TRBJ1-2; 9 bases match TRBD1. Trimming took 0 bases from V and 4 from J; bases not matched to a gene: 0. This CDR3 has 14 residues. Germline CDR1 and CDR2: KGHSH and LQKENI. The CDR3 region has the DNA TGTGCCAGCTCACCACCGACAGGGGGCTATGGCTACACCTTC. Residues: CASSPPTGGYGYTF.

The CDR3 DNA is TGTGCCAGCAGTGAAGCAGGAGGACTAGTTTACAATGAGCAGTTCTTC. This encodes CASSEAGGLVYNEQFF. The rearrangement links TRBV2 to TRBJ2-1, with TRBD2 matching over 7 bases. Germline CDR1 is SNHLY and CDR2 is FYNNEI. CDR3 length: 16 amino acids. After removal of 0 bases from V and 4 bases from J, the junction contained 6 bases not matched to a gene.

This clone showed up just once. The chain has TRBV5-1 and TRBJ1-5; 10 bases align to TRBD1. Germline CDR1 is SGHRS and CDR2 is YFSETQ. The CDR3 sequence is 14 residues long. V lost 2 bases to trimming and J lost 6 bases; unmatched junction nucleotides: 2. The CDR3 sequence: CASSFGDRGQPQHF. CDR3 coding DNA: TGCGCCAGCAGCTTCGGGGACAGGGGTCAGCCCCAGCATTTT.

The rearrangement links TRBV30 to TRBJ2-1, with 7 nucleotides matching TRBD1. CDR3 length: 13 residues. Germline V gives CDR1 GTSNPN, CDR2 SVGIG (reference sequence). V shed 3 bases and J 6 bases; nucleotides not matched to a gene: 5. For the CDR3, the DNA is TGTGCCTGGAGACACGGGACAGCCAATGAGCAGTTCTTC. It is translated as CAWRHGTANEQFF.

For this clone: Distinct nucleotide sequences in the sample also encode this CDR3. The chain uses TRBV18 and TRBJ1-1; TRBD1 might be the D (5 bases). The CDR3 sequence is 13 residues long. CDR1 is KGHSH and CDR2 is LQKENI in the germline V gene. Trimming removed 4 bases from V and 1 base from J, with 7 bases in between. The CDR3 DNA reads TGTGCCAGCTCACAGGGGCAGAACACTGAAGCTTTCTTT. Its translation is CASSQGQNTEAFF.